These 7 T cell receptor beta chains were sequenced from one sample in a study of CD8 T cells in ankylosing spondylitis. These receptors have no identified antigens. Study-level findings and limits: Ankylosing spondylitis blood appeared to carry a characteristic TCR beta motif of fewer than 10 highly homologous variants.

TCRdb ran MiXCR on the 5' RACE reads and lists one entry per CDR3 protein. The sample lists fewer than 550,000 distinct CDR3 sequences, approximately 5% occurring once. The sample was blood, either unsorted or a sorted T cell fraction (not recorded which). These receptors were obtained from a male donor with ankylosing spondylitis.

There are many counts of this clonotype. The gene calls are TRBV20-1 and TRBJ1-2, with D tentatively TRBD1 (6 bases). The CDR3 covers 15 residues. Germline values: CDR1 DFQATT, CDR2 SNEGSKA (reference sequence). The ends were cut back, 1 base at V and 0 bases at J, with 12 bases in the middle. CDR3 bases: TGCAGTGCTAGAGGAGGACAGATTTCTAACTATGGCTACACCTTC. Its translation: CSARGGQISNYGYTF.

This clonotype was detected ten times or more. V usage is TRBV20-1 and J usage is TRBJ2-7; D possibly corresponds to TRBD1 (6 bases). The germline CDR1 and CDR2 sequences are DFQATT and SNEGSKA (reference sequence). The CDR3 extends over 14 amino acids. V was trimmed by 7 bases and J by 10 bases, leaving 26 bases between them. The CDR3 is CSVDRPASGRVQYF. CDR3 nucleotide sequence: TGCAGTGTCGACAGGCCGGCGTCCGGACGAGTCCAGTACTTC.

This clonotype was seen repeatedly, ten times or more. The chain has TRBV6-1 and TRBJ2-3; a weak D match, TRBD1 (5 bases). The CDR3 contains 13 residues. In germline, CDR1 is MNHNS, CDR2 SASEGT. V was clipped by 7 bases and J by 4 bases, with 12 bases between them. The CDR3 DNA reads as TGTGCCAGCAAGCAGGGCGGCGCAGATACGCAGTATTTT. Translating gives CASKQGGADTQYF.

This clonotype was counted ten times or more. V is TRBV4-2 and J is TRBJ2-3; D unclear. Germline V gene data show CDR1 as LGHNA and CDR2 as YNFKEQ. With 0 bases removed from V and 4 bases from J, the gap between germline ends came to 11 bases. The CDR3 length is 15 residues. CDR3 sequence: CASSQDRLEADTQYF. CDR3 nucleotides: TGTGCCAGCAGCCAAGATCGGCTAGAAGCAGATACGCAGTATTTT.

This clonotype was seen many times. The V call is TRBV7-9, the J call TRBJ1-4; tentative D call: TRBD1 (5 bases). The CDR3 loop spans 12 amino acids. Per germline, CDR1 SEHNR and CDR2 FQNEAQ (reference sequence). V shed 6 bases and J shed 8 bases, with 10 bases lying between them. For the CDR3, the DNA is TGTGCCAGCAGGCAGGGAAAAGAAAAACTGTTTTTT. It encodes CASRQGKEKLFF.

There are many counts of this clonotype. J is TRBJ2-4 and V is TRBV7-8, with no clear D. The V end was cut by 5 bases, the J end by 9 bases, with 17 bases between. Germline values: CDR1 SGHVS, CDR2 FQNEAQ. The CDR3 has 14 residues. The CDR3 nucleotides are TGTGCCAGCAGCCAGACCACCGCCGGGCGCATTCAGTACTTC. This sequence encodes CASSQTTAGRIQYF.

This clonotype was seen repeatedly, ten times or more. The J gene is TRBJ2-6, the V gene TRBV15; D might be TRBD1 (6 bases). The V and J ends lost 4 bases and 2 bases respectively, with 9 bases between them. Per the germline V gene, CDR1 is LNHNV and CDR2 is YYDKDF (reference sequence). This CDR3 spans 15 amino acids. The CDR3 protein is CATSKTGTGANVLTF. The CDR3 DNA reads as TGTGCCACCAGCAAGACAGGCACTGGGGCCAACGTCCTGACTTTC.